This T cell receptor (beta chain) appears in the sequencing data of a study of blood T cell repertoires in COVID-19. Study-level background: Spain, Italy and the United States supplied samples that represented acute and convalescent COVID-19. PBMCs, B-cell-depleted T cells, or T cells provided the cDNA or gDNA that made up the material.

In the source study's methods: Reference gene primer amplification gave estimated nucleated cell counts. Clones were read by immunoSEQ multiplex PCR, and TCRdb kept only the in-frame ones, dropping some. For V, J and clone size, that table is used; D and trimming come from the DNA. The sample carries 310,000 or so clones, 70% to 90% recorded once. There are 15 residues in the CDR3. Germline CDR1 and CDR2: LNHDA and SQIVND (reference sequence). V gave up 5 bases and J gave up 6 bases, with 17 bases separating them. This clone occurred once. This chain uses TRBV19 with TRBJ1-3; TRBD1 is a possible D gene (6 bases). This TCR was recovered from a man younger than 30 who had recovered from COVID-19. Input material: peripheral blood. The CDR3 region has the DNA TGTGCCAGTAGTGAGCCGGGACATTCCTTAAACACCATATATTTT. Protein sequence: CASSEPGHSLNTIYF. The complete variable domain, with remaining parts taken from reference TRBV19 and TRBJ1-3, reads DGGITQSPKYLFRKEGQNVTLSCEQNLNHDAMYWYRQDPGQGLRLIYYSQIVNDFQKGDIAEGYSVSREKKESFPLTVTSAQKNPTAFYLCASSEPGHSLNTIYFGEGSWLTVV.